These 24 T cell receptor beta chains share one sample of origin, sequenced in a study of blood T cells in healthy people across ages. The use of a sample-barcoded 5' primer and a J-beta primer mix characterized a second PCR of roughly 6 to 12 cycles. Each CDR3 protein gets one entry after TCRdb re-called the 5' RACE reads with MiXCR. The table has some 1,800,000 distinct CDR3 sequences, 39% seen once. Material: blood. The receptors come from a human donor in good health.

This clonotype was counted only a few times. The gene calls are TRBV20-1 and TRBJ2-4; the match to TRBD2 covers 11 bases. The germline gives CDR1 DFQATT, CDR2 SNEGSKA (reference sequence). CDR3 length: 12 residues. In nucleotides, the CDR3 is TGCAGGGGGACTAGCGGACCGGGTGAGCAGTACTTC. It codes for CRGTSGPGEQYF.

This chain connects TRBV12-5 to TRBJ1-1; D may be TRBD1 (5 bases). Trimming took 1 base from V and 8 from J, leaving 14 bases between them. This CDR3 spans 14 amino acids. CDR1 is LGHNT, CDR2 FRNRAP, per germline. This chain's CDR3 is CASGLGTPEGEAFF. The CDR3 DNA is TGTGCTAGTGGTTTGGGGACACCGGAGGGAGAAGCTTTCTTT. Together with reference TRBV12-5 and TRBJ1-1, the CDR3 gives the full variable domain: DARVTQTPRHKVTEMGQEVTMRCQPILGHNTVFWYRQTMMQGLELLAYFRNRAPLDDSGMPKDRFSAEMPDATLATLKIQPSEPRDSAVYFCASGLGTPEGEAFFGQGTRLTVV.

The genes are TRBV20-1 and TRBJ2-5, with TRBD2 matching over 7 bases. Trimming cost V 3 bases and J 5 bases; bases outside gene matches: 9. This CDR3 region has 14 residues. Germline loops: CDR1 DFQATT, CDR2 SNEGSKA (reference sequence). In nucleotides, the CDR3 is TGCAGTGCTAGTTACAGACTAGCTGGGGAGACCCAGTACTTC. Its translation is CSASYRLAGETQYF.

In its sample, this clonotype was seen a few times. V usage is TRBV7-9 and J usage is TRBJ2-3; 13 bases align to TRBD2. J gave up 2 bases and V 4 bases, and 3 bases lay outside the gene matches. The CDR3 has 16 amino acids. Germline V CDR1 and CDR2: SEHNR, FQNEAQ (reference sequence). The DNA for the CDR3 is TGTGCCAGCAGCTGGGGACTAGCGGGGTCCACAGATACGCAGTATTTT. It yields the protein CASSWGLAGSTDTQYF.

This chain uses TRBV20-1 with TRBJ2-3, with D perhaps TRBD1 or TRBD2 (5 bases each). V lost 4 bases, J lost 3 bases, and 17 bases lay in between. Germline V lookup: CDR1 DFQATT, CDR2 SNEGSKA (reference sequence). The CDR3 loop spans 15 amino acids. CDR3 amino acids: CSATYSERGTDTQYF. The CDR3 region has the DNA TGCAGTGCTACCTATAGCGAAAGGGGAACAGATACGCAGTATTTT.

This clonotype appeared once. The gene calls are TRBV5-4 and TRBJ2-3; tentatively, D is TRBD1 (5 bases). CDR1 is SGHNT and CDR2 is YYREEE in the germline V gene (reference sequence). This CDR3 region has 13 residues. The V gene lost 4 bases and the J gene lost 8 bases, with 14 bases spanning the gap. In DNA form, the CDR3 reads TGTGCCAGCAGCGGGTGGGGCACGGGTACGCAGTATTTT. Translating it yields CASSGWGTGTQYF.

The sample holds a few counts of this clonotype. The rearrangement joins TRBV5-1 to TRBJ2-1, with a weak D call TRBD2 (6 bases). The V and J ends lost 3 bases and 2 bases respectively, with 15 bases between them. Germline CDR1 reads SGHRS; CDR2 reads YFSETQ. The CDR3 is made up of 16 amino acids. The DNA for the CDR3 is TGCGCCAGCAGCTACCGGGGGAACAGGCCCTACAATGAGCAGTTCTTC. It specifies CASSYRGNRPYNEQFF. The variable domain in full, completed from reference TRBV5-1 and TRBJ2-1, reads KAGVTQTPRYLIKTRGQQVTLSCSPISGHRSVSWYQQTPGQGLQFLFEYFSETQRNKGNFPGRFSGRQFSNSRSEMNVSTLELGDSALYLCASSYRGNRPYNEQFFGPGTRLTVL.

The CDR3 sequence is CASSLEAGGLDEQFF. In DNA, the CDR3 is TGTGCCAGCAGCTTAGAGGCGGGGGGGCTGGATGAGCAGTTCTTC. The V and J genes are TRBV7-3 and TRBJ2-1; the match to TRBD2 covers 9 bases. The length of the CDR3 is 15 residues. Germline V gene lookup returns CDR1 SGHTA and CDR2 FQGTGA. The V gene end was trimmed by 2 bases and the J gene end by 8 bases; junction bases not matched to a gene: 7.

Comments on this clonotype: A read error may account for a junction end that differs from germline. The genes are TRBV28 and TRBJ1-1, with no clear D. This CDR3 is built from 13 residues. Looked up from germline, CDR1 is MDHEN and CDR2 is SYDVKM. The CDR3 reads CVSSLVGNTEAFF. CDR3 nucleotides: TGTGTCAGCAGTTTGGTAGGGAACACTGAAGCTTTCTTT.

The CDR3 loop is CSAISDFTEAFF. DNA of the CDR3: TGCAGTGCTATTTCAGACTTCACTGAAGCTTTCTTT. This sequence joins TRBV20-1 and TRBJ1-1; the D is unclear. V was trimmed by 4 bases and J by 4 bases, leaving 10 bases between them. The CDR3 has 12 amino acids. In germline, CDR1 is DFQATT, CDR2 SNEGSKA (reference sequence).

In its sample, this clonotype was seen a few times. The chain uses TRBV12-3 or TRBV12-4 and TRBJ1-5, with 7 bases fitting TRBD1. This CDR3 is built from 14 residues. Trimming took 6 bases from V and 3 from J; bases not matched to a gene: 5. Written as DNA, the CDR3 is TGTGCCAGCAGCTCTACAGGGGCCAATCAGCCCCAGCATTTT. Translation gives CASSSTGANQPQHF.

V is TRBV5-1 and J is TRBJ2-1; weak D call: TRBD1 (5 bases). This CDR3 is built from 14 residues. The V end lost 6 bases, the J end lost 7 bases, and 17 bases lay between the germline ends. CDR1 is SGHRS and CDR2 is YFSETQ in the germline V gene. In DNA, the CDR3 is TGCGCCAGCATTCCGGACATGCTGGGAAATGAGCAGTTCTTC. It yields the protein CASIPDMLGNEQFF.

This chain connects TRBV15 to TRBJ1-3; D is possibly TRBD1 (5 bases). The V end lost 1 base, the J end lost 1 base, and 11 bases lay between the germline ends. Germline-derived CDR1 and CDR2 are LNHNV and YYDKDF (reference sequence). This CDR3 spans 16 amino acids. The CDR3 is CATSRAGRESGNTIYF. The CDR3 nucleotides are TGTGCCACCAGCAGAGCCGGCAGGGAGTCTGGAAACACCATATATTTT.

There are a few counts of this clonotype. J is TRBJ1-6 and V is TRBV27; perhaps TRBD1 as D (5 bases). Deletions cut 7 bases from V and 0 bases from J, with 16 bases between. CDR1 is MNHEY, CDR2 SMNVEV, per germline (reference sequence). The CDR3 runs 17 residues. In DNA, the CDR3 is TGTGCCAGCAATTTTGGGGGTTTCAGCTCCTATAATTCACCCCTCCACTTT. Its translation: CASNFGGFSSYNSPLHF.

V is TRBV20-1 and J is TRBJ2-7, with TRBD1 identical over 8 bases. CDR1 is DFQATT and CDR2 is SNEGSKA in the germline V gene (reference sequence). V trimming: 2 bases; J trimming: 2 bases; junction bases outside the gene matches: 5. This CDR3 has 14 amino acids. The CDR3 sequence is CSARHRGATYEQYF. The CDR3 DNA sequence: TGCAGTGCTAGACACAGGGGGGCCACCTACGAGCAGTACTTC.

The V call is TRBV29-1, the J call TRBJ1-2; a weak D match, TRBD1 (5 bases). This CDR3 region has 13 residues. V lost 4 bases and J 8 bases, leaving 17 bases between the germline ends. Germline V CDR1 and CDR2: SQVTM, ANQGSEA. DNA for the CDR3: TGCAGCGTTGCCCCGACAGCGGGAGAGGGCTACACCTTC. It yields the protein CSVAPTAGEGYTF.

V usage is TRBV20-1 and J usage is TRBJ2-5; D is unresolved. In germline, CDR1 is DFQATT, CDR2 SNEGSKA (reference sequence). With 3 bases removed from V and 11 bases from J, the gap between germline ends came to 4 bases. The CDR3 length is 8 residues. The DNA for the CDR3 is TGCAGTGCTAGCGGTCAGTACTTC. Its protein product is CSASGQYF.

The V and J genes are TRBV9 and TRBJ1-6; D not certain. Germline V lookup: CDR1 SGDLS, CDR2 YYNGEE. CDR3 length: 13 amino acids. Deletions cut 1 base from V and 8 bases from J, with 7 bases between. CDR3 loop: CASSVSEDSPLHF. CDR3 nucleotides: TGTGCCAGCAGCGTATCAGAAGATTCACCCCTCCACTTT. Variable domain in full (rest from reference TRBV9 and TRBJ1-6): DSGVTQTPKHLITATGQRVTLRCSPRSGDLSVYWYQQSLDQGLQFLIQYYNGEERAKGNILERFSAQQFPDLHSELNLSSLELGDSALYFCASSVSEDSPLHFGNGTRLTVT.

The CDR3 here is CASSQGGGTEQYF. The CDR3 DNA follows: TGTGCCAGCAGTCAGGGTGGAGGGACCGAGCAGTACTTC. The chain joins TRBV4-2 to TRBJ2-7; a weak D match, TRBD2 (6 bases). The CDR3 is 13 amino acids. The V gene's germline CDR1 is LGHNA and CDR2 YNFKEQ. V lost 6 bases, J lost 6 bases, and 15 bases lay in between.

This clonotype was detected only once. This sequence may be a read error, since a much larger clone differs from it by one base. V gene TRBV27 combines with J gene TRBJ2-6; D is ambiguous. Germline V gene data show CDR1 as MNHEY and CDR2 as SMNVEV (reference sequence). The CDR3 runs 14 residues. Written as DNA, the CDR3 is TGTACCAGCAGTTTATGGTCTGGGGCCAACGTCCTGACTTTC. Protein: CTSSLWSGANVLTF.

To note about this clonotype: The CDR3 does not close with the conserved phenylalanine or tryptophan, likely indicating a read error. This rearrangement joins TRBV28 to TRBJ2-2, with 7 bases matching TRBD1. Germline loops: CDR1 MDHEN, CDR2 SYDVKM. CDR3 size: 15 residues. V lost 6 bases and J lost 4; bases outside the gene matches: 8. The CDR3 coding sequence is TGTGCCAGCAGCAAAGGACAGGCTCGCACCGGGGAGCTGTTTTTG. This gives the protein CASSKGQARTGELFL.

On this clonotype itself: The limits of the CDR3 on the DNA are not certain, so only TCRdb's listed CDR3 is given. This chain joins TRBV21-1 and TRBJ2-7; the listed D gene, TRBD1, was not tested against the DNA. TRBV21-1 corresponds to a pseudogene. Both ends counted, the CDR3 spans 17 residues. The CDR3 here is CASSKFWGQGAVYEQYF.

This sequence joins TRBV3-1 and TRBJ2-5; D is undetermined. There are 15 residues in the CDR3. The germline CDR1 and CDR2 sequences are LGHDT and YNNKEL (reference sequence). V was cut by 2 bases and J by 11 bases, with 21 bases left in between. The CDR3 loop is CASSQPKSVLEEQYF. CDR3 sequence (DNA): TGTGCCAGCAGCCAACCGAAGTCAGTGTTAGAGGAGCAGTACTTC.

CDR3 sequence: CASSLGGPGATREKLFF. The CDR3 DNA is TGTGCCAGCAGCTTAGGGGGCCCCGGAGCAACTCGGGAAAAACTGTTTTTT. J is TRBJ1-4 and V is TRBV13; no clear D gene. There are 17 residues in the CDR3. V was shortened by 0 bases and J by 8 bases, with 19 bases between the two germline ends. Germline V gene sequence: CDR1 PRHDT, CDR2 FYEKMQ (reference sequence).